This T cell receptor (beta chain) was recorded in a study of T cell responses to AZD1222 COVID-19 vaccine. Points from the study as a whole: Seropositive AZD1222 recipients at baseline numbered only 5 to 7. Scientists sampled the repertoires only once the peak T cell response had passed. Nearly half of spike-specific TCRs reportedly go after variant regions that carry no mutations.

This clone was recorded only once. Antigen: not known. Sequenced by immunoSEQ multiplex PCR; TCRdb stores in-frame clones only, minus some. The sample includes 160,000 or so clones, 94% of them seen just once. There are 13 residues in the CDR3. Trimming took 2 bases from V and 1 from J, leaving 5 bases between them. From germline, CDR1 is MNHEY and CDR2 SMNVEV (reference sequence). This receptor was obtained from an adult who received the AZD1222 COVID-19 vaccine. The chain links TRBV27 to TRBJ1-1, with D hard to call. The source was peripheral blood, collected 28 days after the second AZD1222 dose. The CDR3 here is CASSLRGNTEAFF. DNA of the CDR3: TGTGCCAGCAGTTTAAGAGGGAACACTGAAGCTTTCTTT.